Shown below are 15 T cell receptor beta chains from a single sample sequenced in a study of Graves' ophthalmopathy and Graves' hyperthyroidism. Using RNA transcripts, the TCR beta CDR3 regions were amplified. Second-round multiplex PCR followed a first-round RT-PCR using HTBI primers. TCRdb fed the multiplex PCR reads into MiXCR, producing one record per CDR3 protein. This sample carries approximately 480,000 distinct CDR3 sequences, roughly an eighth of them seen once, and the ten largest clones take 9.5% to 10%. Sequenced input: blood. The source is a woman aged 25 to 39 with Graves' ophthalmopathy.

CDR3 in DNA: TGTGCCATCCAAGGACTCATAGGATATACGCAGTATTTT. Translated: CAIQGLIGYTQYF. The chain joins TRBV10-3 to TRBJ2-3, with a weak D call TRBD2 (5 bases). The CDR3 spans 13 residues. Germline V CDR1 and CDR2: ENHRY, SYGVKD. V was shortened by 8 bases and J by 7 bases, with 16 bases between the two germline ends.

This clonotype appeared a few times. Compared with germline, one end of the junction differs, possibly owing to a read error. The V gene is TRBV28, the J gene TRBJ2-7, with 7 positions matching TRBD2. Germline CDR1 and CDR2: MDHEN and SYDVKM. The length of the CDR3 is 14 residues. The CDR3 nucleotides are TGTGCCAGCAGTTCCCCGGTGCGGGAGATTAGGCAGCACTTC. This codes for CASSSPVREIRQHF.

This clonotype was recorded a few times. The rearrangement joins TRBV7-9 to TRBJ1-1; no clear D. Trimming stripped 2 bases from V and 8 bases from J, with 6 bases between. The CDR3 is 11 amino acids. From germline, CDR1 is SEHNR and CDR2 FQNEAQ (reference sequence). The CDR3 here is CASSLKWEAFF. DNA for the CDR3: TGTGCCAGCAGCTTAAAATGGGAAGCTTTCTTT.

There are many counts of this clonotype. V usage is TRBV13 and J usage is TRBJ2-2; the D is unclear. V lost 0 bases, J lost 3 bases, and 5 bases lay in between. This CDR3 comprises 14 residues. Per the germline V gene, CDR1 is PRHDT and CDR2 is FYEKMQ (reference sequence). CDR3 region: CASSLGHYTGELFF. The CDR3 coding sequence is TGTGCCAGCAGCTTAGGCCATTACACCGGGGAGCTGTTTTTT. Drawing the rest from reference TRBV13 and TRBJ2-2, the complete variable domain is AAGVIQSPRHLIKEKRETATLKCYPIPRHDTVYWYQQGPGQDPQFLISFYEKMQSDKGSIPDRFSAQQFSDYHSELNMSSLELGDSALYFCASSLGHYTGELFFGEGSRLTVL.

In this sample, this clonotype turned up many times. The chain links TRBV12-3 or TRBV12-4 to TRBJ1-5; a weak D match, TRBD1 (6 bases). Trimming removed 5 bases from V and 2 bases from J, with 10 bases in between. The CDR3 runs to 14 residues. In DNA form, the CDR3 reads TGTGCCAGCAGTCCTACAGGGCGCAATCAGCCCCAGCATTTT. It specifies CASSPTGRNQPQHF.

This clonotype has a handful of counts. CDR3 protein: CASSPPTGLYEQYF. The CDR3 region has the DNA TGTGCCAGCTCACCACCTACAGGGCTCTACGAGCAGTACTTC. The chain uses TRBV18 and TRBJ2-7, with a tentative D call TRBD1 (6 bases). CDR3 length: 14 residues. Trimming pared 0 bases from V and 3 bases from J, leaving 9 bases between. Looked up from germline, CDR1 is KGHSH and CDR2 is LQKENI.

This clonotype has at least ten counts. The rearrangement uses TRBV28 and TRBJ1-5, with 7 positions matching TRBD1. With V trimmed by 1 base and J by 7 bases, 10 bases remained unmatched. The CDR3 totals 16 residues. The germline CDR1 and CDR2 sequences are MDHEN and SYDVKM. The CDR3 here is CASSLSWLTGSQPQHF. The CDR3 DNA is TGTGCCAGCAGTTTATCATGGTTGACAGGGTCACAGCCCCAGCATTTT.

This clonotype was observed at least ten times. The chain couples TRBV27 to TRBJ2-7; D is unresolved. V dropped 6 bases and J dropped 3 bases, with 12 bases sitting between them. Germline V gives CDR1 MNHEY, CDR2 SMNVEV (reference sequence). The CDR3 length is 13 residues. The CDR3 region is CASSPRVYYEQYF. Here the CDR3 DNA reads TGTGCCAGCAGCCCAAGGGTTTACTACGAGCAGTACTTC.

This clonotype was seen ten or more times. The chain couples TRBV19 to TRBJ1-1; 7 nucleotides match TRBD1. V gave up 5 bases and J gave up 2 bases; unmatched junction bases: 8. The CDR3 spans 15 residues. Germline loops: CDR1 LNHDA, CDR2 SQIVND (reference sequence). CDR3 sequence: CASSARDSQNTEAFF. DNA for the CDR3: TGTGCCAGTAGTGCCCGGGACAGCCAAAACACTGAAGCTTTCTTT.

The chain uses TRBV7-2 and TRBJ2-5, with D possibly matching TRBD1 (5 bases). The CDR3 runs 14 residues. V was clipped by 1 base and J by 3 bases, with 9 bases between them. CDR1 SGHTA and CDR2 FQGNSA come from the germline V gene. CDR3 residues: CASSLDRFEETQYF. DNA of the CDR3: TGTGCCAGCAGCTTAGACAGGTTCGAAGAGACCCAGTACTTC.

This clonotype was recorded many times. The chain recombines TRBV5-1 with TRBJ1-1; TRBD1 aligns across 8 bases. This CDR3 has 19 residues. Trimming cost V 4 bases and J 0 bases; bases outside gene matches: 17. The V gene's germline CDR1 is SGHRS and CDR2 YFSETQ. The CDR3 spells CASSATQLTGQDLNTEAFF. For the CDR3, the DNA is TGCGCCAGCAGCGCTACTCAGTTGACGGGACAGGATCTGAACACTGAAGCTTTCTTT.

This clonotype was counted ten times or more. This chain links TRBV6-5 with TRBJ1-1; D is unresolved. Germline-derived CDR1 and CDR2 are MNHEY and SVGAGI. V was clipped by 4 bases and J by 7 bases, with 22 bases between them. This CDR3 contains 16 residues. This CDR3 reads CASSLLLSGGSGEAFF. The DNA for the CDR3 is TGTGCCAGCAGTTTACTACTAAGTGGAGGCTCTGGTGAAGCTTTCTTT.

The chain joins TRBV2 to TRBJ2-7, with TRBD1 matching over 11 bases. V was clipped by 6 bases and J by 4 bases; unmatched bases: 8. The CDR3 covers 15 residues. The germline V gene has CDR1 SNHLY and CDR2 FYNNEI. CDR3 DNA sequence: TGTGCCAGCAGCGGTTCCGGGACAGGGGGTTACGAGCAGTACTTC. Translation gives CASSGSGTGGYEQYF.

This clonotype was counted many times. V and J are TRBV6-2 or TRBV6-3 and TRBJ2-7; D may be TRBD2 (5 bases). The V end was cut by 5 bases, the J end by 6 bases, with 17 bases between. CDR1 MNHEY and CDR2 SVGEGT come from the germline V gene. This CDR3 is built from 14 residues. CDR3 region: CASSHPADRGEQYF. The CDR3 coding sequence is TGTGCCAGCAGTCACCCCGCGGACCGGGGCGAGCAGTACTTC.

This clonotype was found many times. This rearrangement joins TRBV18 to TRBJ1-1; unclear D gene. Germline CDR1 is KGHSH and CDR2 is LQKENI. V was pared by 2 bases and J by 0 bases, with 4 bases between. The CDR3 extends over 13 amino acids. This CDR3 reads CASSPVMNTEAFF. For the CDR3, the DNA is TGTGCCAGCTCACCAGTTATGAACACTGAAGCTTTCTTT.